Included here is one T cell receptor beta chain sequence, with context. Antigen: not known. Measured with immunoSEQ multiplex PCR; TCRdb has only the in-frame clones, and not every one. Seen here are over 13,000 clones, around four fifths observed once, and the top ten hold roughly 25%. All the patients suffered relapse after autologous stem cell transplantation, and brentuximab vedotin exposure differed. This sample was included in a study of PD-1 blockade in classical Hodgkin lymphoma. About the research overall: Administration of nivolumab to patients was at 3 mg/kg intravenously every 2 weeks.

Study-level findings and limits: As was reported, newly diagnosed patients showed lower baseline TCR diversity than healthy donors did. By C4D1 there was a significant rise in CD4+ TCR diversity but not in CD8+ TCR diversity.

The sequencing here drew on peripheral blood mononuclear cells (PBMCs), taken before the second cycle of nivolumab. This sequence originates from a human donor with classical Hodgkin lymphoma.

CDR3 loop: CASSKGISYYEQYF. The CDR3, as DNA: TGTGCCAGTAGTAAGGGCATCTCTTACTACGAGCAGTACTTC. The chain has TRBV19 and TRBJ2-7; D gene unclear. The CDR3 has 14 residues. Germline assignment: CDR1 LNHDA and CDR2 SQIVND (reference sequence). The germline V and J ends were trimmed by 4 bases and 3 bases, with 13 bases remaining between them.